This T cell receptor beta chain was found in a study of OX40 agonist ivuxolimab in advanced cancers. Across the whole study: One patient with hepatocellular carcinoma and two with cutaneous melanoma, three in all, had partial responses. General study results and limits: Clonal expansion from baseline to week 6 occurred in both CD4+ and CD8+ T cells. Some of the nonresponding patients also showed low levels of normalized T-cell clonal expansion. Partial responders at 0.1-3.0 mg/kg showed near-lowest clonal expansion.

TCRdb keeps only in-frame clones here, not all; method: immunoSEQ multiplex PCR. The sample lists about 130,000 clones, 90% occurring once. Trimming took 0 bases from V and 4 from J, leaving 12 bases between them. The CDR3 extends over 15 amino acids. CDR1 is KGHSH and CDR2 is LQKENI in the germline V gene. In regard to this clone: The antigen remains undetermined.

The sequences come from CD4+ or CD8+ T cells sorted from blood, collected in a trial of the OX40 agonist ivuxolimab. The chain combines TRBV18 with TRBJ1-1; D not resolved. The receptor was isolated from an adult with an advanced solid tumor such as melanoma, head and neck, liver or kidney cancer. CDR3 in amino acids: CASSPPAFGRTEAFF. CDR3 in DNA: TGTGCCAGCTCACCACCGGCATTCGGGCGCACTGAAGCTTTCTTT.